Listed here is a single T cell receptor beta chain. V lost 1 base and J lost 3, with 11 bases in between. Per germline, CDR1 SGHRS and CDR2 YFSETQ. The CDR3 extends over 14 amino acids. Data came from immunoSEQ multiplex PCR; TCRdb stores just in-frame clones and leaves some out. The sample carries about 46,000 clones, around 83% recorded once. The study counted Cohort 3 donors as recovered given two negative PCRs, clearance, or symptom resolution. These data originate in a study of blood T cell repertoires in COVID-19. Turning to the study itself: Specimens from acute and convalescent COVID-19 originated in the United States, Italy and Spain.

The source is a woman in her forties or fifties who had recovered from COVID-19. V usage is TRBV5-1 and J usage is TRBJ2-7; D may be TRBD1 (5 bases). Sequencing was done on a sample of PBMCs or T cells enriched from blood (not recorded which). DNA for the CDR3: TGCGCCAGCAGCTTGTACGACAGAGGCTACGAGCAGTACTTC. Translated, it gives CASSLYDRGYEQYF. The variable domain in full, completed from reference TRBV5-1 and TRBJ2-7, reads KAGVTQTPRYLIKTRGQQVTLSCSPISGHRSVSWYQQTPGQGLQFLFEYFSETQRNKGNFPGRFSGRQFSNSRSEMNVSTLELGDSALYLCASSLYDRGYEQYFGPGTRLTVT.